The entry below gives a single T cell receptor (beta chain) sequence along with its context. Its target is not known. The data stem from a study of T cell responses to AZD1222 COVID-19 vaccine. Germline assignment: CDR1 SNHLY and CDR2 FYNNEI. The CDR3 spans 15 residues. V shed 4 bases and J shed 4 bases, with 13 bases lying between them. Study-wide points: Donors skewed white British and female; clonal diversity was possibly underestimated.

The repertoire was sequenced with immunoSEQ multiplex PCR; TCRdb's copy has only in-frame clones and lacks some. The table lists 130,000 to 150,000 clones, around 90% of them singletons. This receptor was identified in an adult who received the MenACWY meningococcal vaccine as a control. The J gene is TRBJ2-2, the V gene TRBV2; no clear D. Sequences were derived from peripheral blood, sampled 28 days after the second dose of the MenACWY control vaccine. CDR3 amino acids: CASSAGRPGTGELFF. Written as DNA, the CDR3 is TGTGCCAGCAGTGCCGGCCGGCCCGGCACCGGGGAGCTGTTTTTT.